This record covers a single T cell receptor beta chain. Its antigen is still unknown. Base qualities are not provided; no much larger clone lies one nucleotide away. The data belong to a study of T cell responses to AZD1222 COVID-19 vaccine (dated by TCRdb to the early 2020s). At the level of the whole study: A total of just over 230 trial participants underwent TCR sequencing, of whom about 200 had received two doses of AZD1222 and 26 had received two doses of the MenACWY control vaccine. Trial participants were enrolled by age into subgroups of 18-55, 56-69 and 70-plus years, and around 150, 28 and 57 TCR-sequenced participants, respectively, were included in these subgroups. Overall study outcomes, separate from this receptor: Conclusions about previously exposed vaccinees were limited because only 6 or 7 AZD1222 recipients were SARS-CoV-2 seropositive at baseline. Because no samples from the day 14 peak response were available, repertoires could be characterized only after the peak T cell response. After two AZD1222 doses, both the breadth and the depth of spike-specific TCRs were significantly higher than at day 0 and than in MenACWY recipients. Reportedly, close to half of the unique spike-specific TCRs recognized epitopes lying outside the regions that are mutated in the B.1.351 and B.1.1.7 variants. Participants were mostly white British and included more females than males, and it was suggested by the authors that clonal diversity may have been underestimated. CD4 TCRs associated with the vaccine covered the entire spike protein, and the dominant responses were in regions 160-218 and 743-854. The 56-69-year group was small, and its depth increase did not reach significance, likely because of low power.

The CDR3 regions of human TCRbeta chains were analyzed by immunosequencing. The paper's data handling went like this. TCRs in the repertoires were matched against a reference library of SARS-CoV-2-specific TCRs that had been generated with the MIRA antigen-specificity platform. Breadth was defined as the fraction of unique TCRs that were SARS-CoV-2-associated. Depth was defined as the fraction of total T cells that were SARS-CoV-2-associated. Using the MIRA data, each spike-specific TCR was assigned both to the spike region to which the TCR was reactive and to a CD4 or CD8 class. Log10-transformed breadth and depth values were compared by one-way ANOVA with Sidak's multiple comparisons tests. TCRdb provides this immuneACCESS table in a form limited to in-frame rearrangements. Some clones are lacking; in checked studies, under half of them reflect an unresolved V gene, and why the rest are absent is not known. That table gives V, J and clone size, and the DNA gave D and trimming. For this sample there are 110,000 or so clones; around 84% appear just once. 17% of the sample is in the top ten clones.

Read against the paper, the sample's time point label means: about 28 days (+/-7) after the second vaccine dose. Because spike-specific TCR depth and breadth did not differ between the two schedules, AZD1222 recipients who got a second dose at roughly 4 weeks were pooled with those who got a second dose at roughly 12 weeks. Vaccinee samples were obtained from the UK trials COV001 and COV002, which included a single-blind randomized controlled phase 2/3 trial of AZD1222 (ChAdOx1 nCoV-19) in healthy adults. For TCRbeta chain sequencing, PBMC samples from trial participants were taken at day 0 and at day 28 after the second dose. This sample comprised peripheral blood, obtained 28 days after the second AZD1222 dose. The clonotype comes from an adult who received the AZD1222 COVID-19 vaccine.

The CDR3 protein is CASRLIGVRTEAFF. The nucleotides read TGTGCCAGCAGACTAATTGGGGTGAGGACTGAAGCTTTCTTT. The rearranged chain carries TRBV27 and TRBJ1-1; the D segment cannot be called with confidence. Trimming at the junction amounts to 6 bases on V and 5 bases on J, and the germline ends lie 16 bases apart. The CDR3 sequence holds 14 residues, the cysteine and phenylalanine included. Only the CDR3 part of the read is kept: 42 bases, read in frame from the first base. The germline V gene encodes CDR1 MNHEY and CDR2 SMNVEV (reference sequence).